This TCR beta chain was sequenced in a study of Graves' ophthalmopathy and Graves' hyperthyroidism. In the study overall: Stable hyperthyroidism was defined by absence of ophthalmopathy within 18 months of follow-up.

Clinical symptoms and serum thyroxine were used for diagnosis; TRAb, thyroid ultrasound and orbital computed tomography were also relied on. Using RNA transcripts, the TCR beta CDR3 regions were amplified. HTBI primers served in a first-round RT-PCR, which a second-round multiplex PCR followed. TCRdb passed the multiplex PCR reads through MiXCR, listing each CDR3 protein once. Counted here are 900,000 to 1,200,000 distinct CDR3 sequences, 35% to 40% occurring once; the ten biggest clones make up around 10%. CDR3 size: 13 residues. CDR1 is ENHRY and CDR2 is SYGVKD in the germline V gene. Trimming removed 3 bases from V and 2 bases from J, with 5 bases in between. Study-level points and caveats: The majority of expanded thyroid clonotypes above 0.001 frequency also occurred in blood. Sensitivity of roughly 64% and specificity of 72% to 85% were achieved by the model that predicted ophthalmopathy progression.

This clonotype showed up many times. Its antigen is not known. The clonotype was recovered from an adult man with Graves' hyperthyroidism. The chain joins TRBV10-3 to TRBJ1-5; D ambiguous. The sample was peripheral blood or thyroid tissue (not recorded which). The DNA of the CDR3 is TGTGCCATCAGTGAATATGGCAATCAGCCCCAGCATTTT. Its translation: CAISEYGNQPQHF.